Below, 13 T cell receptor beta chains from the same sample are listed, as sequenced in a study of regulatory T cells in long-lasting Graves disease. Stated time point: newly diagnosed GD, antithyroid drugs for less than 3 months. RNA extracted from PBMCs served as the sequencing template. Through Arm-PCR of CDR3 regions and iRepertoire HTBI primers, TCR beta libraries were built. TCRdb re-called the multiplex PCR reads through MiXCR, storing one row per CDR3 protein. Among around 470,000 distinct CDR3 sequences listed, around 15% were seen once. These data also featured in a second study, about T cells in Graves' hyperthyroidism and ophthalmopathy.

Here the sequenced sample was peripheral blood mononuclear cells (PBMCs), taken at new diagnosis, from a patient treated with antithyroid drugs. Receptors were obtained from a woman aged 50 to 65 with Graves disease.

The genes are TRBV5-1 and TRBJ1-6; D is undetermined. Trimming removed 0 bases from V and 5 bases from J, with 9 bases in between. Germline-derived CDR1 and CDR2 are SGHRS and YFSETQ. CDR3 size: 15 residues. CDR3 DNA sequence: TGCGCCAGCAGCTTGGCCTATGTCGATAATTCACCCCTCCACTTT. This translates into CASSLAYVDNSPLHF.

This clonotype has just a few counts. At one boundary the junction diverges from the germline segment, which might be a read error. V usage is TRBV5-4 and J usage is TRBJ2-5; TRBD1 matches 9 bases. The CDR3 spans 13 residues. CDR1 SGHNT and CDR2 YYREEE come from the germline V gene (reference sequence). The DNA for the CDR3 is TGTGCCAGCAGCCACAGGGGGCAAGGGACCCAGTACTTC. Translation: CASSHRGQGTQYF. Supplemented by reference TRBV5-4 and TRBJ2-5, the full variable domain reads ETGVTQSPTHLIKTRGQQVTLRCSSQSGHNTVSWYQQALGQGPQFIFQYYREEENGRGNFPPRFSGLQFPNYSSELNVNALELDDSALYLCASSHRGQGTQYFGPGTRLLVL.

This clonotype was observed a few times. This chain joins TRBV7-6 and TRBJ2-1, with 10 bases fitting TRBD2. Looked up from germline, CDR1 is SGHVS and CDR2 is FNYEAQ. The trim removed 2 bases at V and 7 bases at J, leaving 8 bases unmatched. The CDR3 totals 16 residues. CDR3 region: CASSLSSAGGRNEQFF. In DNA form, the CDR3 reads TGTGCCAGCAGCTTATCTTCAGCGGGAGGGCGGAATGAGCAGTTCTTC.

This clonotype was seen ten or more times. The chain combines TRBV20-1 with TRBJ2-1; possibly TRBD1 for D (6 bases). This CDR3 has 15 amino acids. Germline V lookup: CDR1 DFQATT, CDR2 SNEGSKA (reference sequence). The germline V and J ends were trimmed by 4 bases and 0 bases, with 13 bases remaining between them. CDR3 sequence: CSATLGASSYNEQFF. The CDR3 region has the DNA TGCAGTGCTACCTTGGGGGCGAGCTCCTACAATGAGCAGTTCTTC.

This clonotype has ten or more counts. The chain uses TRBV28 and TRBJ1-1; D may be TRBD1 (6 bases). The CDR3 spans 15 residues. V was shortened by 6 bases and J by 3 bases, with 17 bases between the two germline ends. Looked up from germline, CDR1 is MDHEN and CDR2 is SYDVKM. This CDR3 reads CASRLRRDTDTEAFF. The CDR3, as DNA: TGTGCCAGCAGACTAAGACGGGACACAGACACTGAAGCTTTCTTT.

In this sample, this clonotype turned up many times. The genes are TRBV10-3 and TRBJ2-1, with D perhaps TRBD1 (8 bases). The CDR3 spans 17 residues. Germline loops: CDR1 ENHRY, CDR2 SYGVKD. V was shortened by 3 bases and J by 9 bases, with 24 bases between the two germline ends. CDR3 region: CAISDAGGRTGLTEQFF. The DNA for the CDR3 is TGTGCCATCAGTGACGCCGGGGGGCGGACAGGGTTAACTGAGCAGTTCTTC.

This clonotype was recorded many times. The chain combines TRBV12-3 or TRBV12-4 with TRBJ2-5, with a tentative D call TRBD1 (7 bases). Trimming cost V 5 bases and J 5 bases, with 18 bases left between them. The length of the CDR3 is 15 residues. The CDR3, as DNA: TGTGCCAGCAGTCCGCGCGCAGGGGGGAAGGAGACCCAGTACTTC. Amino acid sequence: CASSPRAGGKETQYF.

This clonotype was recorded at least ten times. The J gene is TRBJ1-5, the V gene TRBV20-1; 9 bases agree with TRBD1. CDR1 and CDR2 from the germline V gene are DFQATT and SNEGSKA (reference sequence). The CDR3 loop spans 13 amino acids. The trim removed 6 bases at V and 5 bases at J, leaving 5 bases unmatched. CDR3 residues: CSAPDRGYQPQHF. As DNA, the CDR3 is TGCAGTGCCCCAGACAGGGGGTATCAGCCCCAGCATTTT.

This clonotype was picked up many times. The J gene is TRBJ1-1, the V gene TRBV4-1; D is undetermined. This CDR3 has 13 residues. Trimming removed 3 bases at V and 6 bases at J, with 11 bases between. The V gene's germline CDR1 is MGHRA and CDR2 YSYEKL. CDR3 sequence reads: CASSQYISAEAFF. Written as DNA, the CDR3 is TGCGCCAGCAGCCAGTACATATCGGCTGAAGCTTTCTTT.

The sample holds many counts of this clonotype. The rearrangement joins TRBV28 to TRBJ2-3, with D unclear. V shed 6 bases and J shed 1 base, with 8 bases lying between them. Germline V gene lookup returns CDR1 MDHEN and CDR2 SYDVKM. The CDR3 runs 13 residues. CDR3 nucleotide sequence: TGTGCCAGCAGCACGGGCGGCACAGATACGCAGTATTTT. It translates to CASSTGGTDTQYF.

This clonotype has at least ten counts. The gene calls are TRBV18 and TRBJ1-4; D not resolved. Germline CDR1 is KGHSH and CDR2 is LQKENI. Trimming left V 2 bases short and J 4 bases short, with 11 bases between. This CDR3 is 15 amino acids long. This CDR3 reads CASSPRENLNEKLFF. CDR3 nucleotide sequence: TGTGCCAGCTCACCAAGGGAAAACCTTAATGAAAAACTGTTTTTT.

This clonotype occurred many times. The chain employs TRBV29-1 and TRBJ1-2; D not resolved. This CDR3 comprises 14 residues. V was trimmed by 1 base and J by 0 bases, leaving 9 bases between them. Germline V gene sequence: CDR1 SQVTM, CDR2 ANQGSEA. The CDR3 spells CSVEVGLPNYGYTF. CDR3 nucleotides: TGCAGCGTTGAAGTAGGGCTTCCTAACTATGGCTACACCTTC.

The V gene is TRBV4-1, the J gene TRBJ1-5; no clear D gene. Per the germline V gene, CDR1 is MGHRA and CDR2 is YSYEKL. Between the trimmed V and J ends, which lost 1 base and 0 bases, there was a span of 7 bases. The CDR3 totals 15 residues. The CDR3 region is CASSQGRNSNQPQHF. The DNA for the CDR3 is TGCGCCAGCAGCCAAGGCAGGAATAGCAATCAGCCCCAGCATTTT.